A single sample gave rise to the 15 T cell receptor beta chains below, sequenced in a study of shared clonotypes between healthy human individuals. Clones were read by immunoSEQ multiplex PCR, and TCRdb kept only the in-frame ones, dropping some. Here the sample spans 2,500,000 or so clones, 80% to 95% being singletons. Specimen: naive CD4+ T cells from PBMCs. Subset given: CD45RA+ positively selected. The receptor set was obtained from a man between 18 and 35 years old in good health. Some clones in this sample may be carry-over from other donors' samples.

The chain joins TRBV27 to TRBJ2-7, with D hard to call. Germline loops: CDR1 MNHEY, CDR2 SMNVEV (reference sequence). Trimming took 4 bases from V and 2 from J, leaving 15 bases between them. This CDR3 is 15 amino acids long. In DNA, the CDR3 is TGTGCCAGCAGTTCCCTAGGTGGGATGGCCTACGAGCAGTACTTC. Translating it yields CASSSLGGMAYEQYF.

The chain joins TRBV25-1 to TRBJ1-3; D remains ambiguous. Trimming took off 4 bases at V and 0 bases at J, with 16 bases between the two ends. This CDR3 region has 17 residues. Germline CDR1 and CDR2: MGHDK and SYGVNS. This CDR3 reads CASSGTGQSSSGNTIYF. The CDR3, as DNA: TGTGCCAGCAGTGGGACCGGGCAGTCGAGCTCTGGAAACACCATATATTTT.

Regarding this clone: The sample carries other DNA sequences with the same CDR3. V gene TRBV9 combines with J gene TRBJ2-1; TRBD2 aligns across 11 bases. After removal of 2 bases from V and 2 bases from J, the junction contained 3 bases not matched to a gene. The CDR3 is 16 residues long. Looked up from germline, CDR1 is SGDLS and CDR2 is YYNGEE. The CDR3 sequence: CASSVGGLAAYNEQFF. In nucleotides, the CDR3 is TGTGCCAGCAGCGTCGGGGGACTAGCGGCCTACAATGAGCAGTTCTTC.

The CDR3 here is CASNGVLGKLFF. CDR3 bases: TGTGCCAGTAATGGGGTCTTGGGTAAACTGTTTTTT. This chain joins TRBV19 and TRBJ1-4; D uncertain. Germline values: CDR1 LNHDA, CDR2 SQIVND (reference sequence). The CDR3 consists of 12 residues. The germline V and J ends were trimmed by 7 bases and 11 bases, with 14 bases remaining between them.

This clone was recorded only once. The chain recombines TRBV13 with TRBJ2-5, with 9 bases fitting TRBD1. In germline, CDR1 is PRHDT, CDR2 FYEKMQ (reference sequence). Trimming removed 5 bases from V and 4 bases from J; junction bases left unmatched: 11. CDR3 length: 16 amino acids. CDR3 residues: CASSRWTGDWRETQYF. The CDR3 DNA sequence: TGTGCCAGCAGCCGCTGGACAGGGGATTGGAGAGAGACCCAGTACTTC.

The chain uses TRBV9 and TRBJ2-3; TRBD2 matches 7 bases. Germline-derived CDR1 and CDR2 are SGDLS and YYNGEE. The CDR3 runs to 15 residues. The V segment lost 0 bases and the J segment 8 bases; nucleotides outside the gene matches: 9. CDR3 loop: CASSVDGGRLGTQYF. The CDR3 DNA sequence: TGTGCCAGCAGCGTAGATGGCGGGAGACTTGGTACGCAGTATTTT.

The rearrangement links TRBV7-8 to TRBJ2-6, with a tentative D call TRBD1 (6 bases). V lost 2 bases and J lost 0, with 11 bases in between. In germline, CDR1 is SGHVS, CDR2 FQNEAQ. The CDR3 spans 17 residues. Here the CDR3 reads CASSLNRVISGANVLTF. The CDR3 DNA reads as TGTGCCAGCAGCTTAAACAGGGTAATCTCTGGGGCCAACGTCCTGACTTTC.

The V call is TRBV29-1, the J call TRBJ1-1; D is ambiguous. Trimming pared 2 bases from V and 7 bases from J, leaving 14 bases between. CDR1 is SQVTM and CDR2 is ANQGSEA in the germline V gene. This CDR3 has 13 amino acids. CDR3 DNA: TGCAGCGTTGAACAAGACCGTTTGAGTGAAGCTTTCTTT. It encodes CSVEQDRLSEAFF. The full variable domain, in which reference TRBV29-1 and TRBJ1-1 provide the parts outside the CDR3, is SAVISQKPSRDICQRGTSLTIQCQVDSQVTMMFWYRQQPGQSLTLIATANQGSEATYESGFVIDKFPISRPNLTFSTLTVSNMSPEDSSIYLCSVEQDRLSEAFFGQGTRLTVV.

The chain employs TRBV15 and TRBJ1-2; D is ambiguous. The CDR3 contains 14 residues. Trimming removed 3 bases from V and 6 bases from J, with 14 bases in between. Per the germline V gene, CDR1 is LNHNV and CDR2 is YYDKDF (reference sequence). DNA of the CDR3: TGTGCCACCAGCAGTCCCATCGGGAACCATGGCTACACCTTC. This gives the protein CATSSPIGNHGYTF. The complete variable domain, with remaining parts taken from reference TRBV15 and TRBJ1-2, reads DAMVIQNPRYQVTQFGKPVTLSCSQTLNHNVMYWYQQKSSQAPKLLFHYYDKDFNNEADTPDNFQSRRPNTSFCFLDIRSPGLGDTAMYLCATSSPIGNHGYTFGSGTRLTVV.

Regarding this clone: The sample holds other DNA sequences that translate to the same CDR3. The gene calls are TRBV27 and TRBJ1-5, with unresolved D. The germline gives CDR1 MNHEY, CDR2 SMNVEV (reference sequence). Between the trimmed V and J ends, which lost 2 bases and 2 bases, there was a span of 4 bases. CDR3 length: 13 amino acids. The CDR3 region is CASSLQGNQPQHF. The CDR3 region has the DNA TGTGCCAGCAGTTTACAGGGCAATCAGCCCCAGCATTTT.

A note on this clone: The sample has other DNA sequences that encode this CDR3 too. The chain is built from TRBV2 and TRBJ1-5; 8 nucleotides agree with TRBD1. CDR3 length equals 13 residues. CDR1 and CDR2 from the germline V gene are SNHLY and FYNNEI. J gave up 5 bases and V 6 bases, and 3 bases lay outside the gene matches. The CDR3 DNA sequence: TGTGCCAGCAGCCTGGACAGGGATCAGCCCCAGCATTTT. It translates to CASSLDRDQPQHF.

The genes are TRBV7-9 and TRBJ2-1; possibly TRBD2 for D (6 bases). CDR3 length: 16 amino acids. Germline V lookup: CDR1 SEHNR, CDR2 FQNEAQ (reference sequence). The V gene lost 5 bases and the J gene lost 2 bases, with 16 bases spanning the gap. The CDR3 sequence is CASSLLGGRTYNEQFF. CDR3 DNA: TGTGCCAGCAGCCTCCTCGGGGGAAGAACCTACAATGAGCAGTTCTTC.

This clone was found once. The genes are TRBV6-1 and TRBJ2-7; 8 bases are shared with TRBD2. The germline V gene has CDR1 MNHNS and CDR2 SASEGT. The CDR3 runs 15 residues. V dropped 4 bases and J dropped 3; count of bases not matched to a gene: 8. The CDR3 DNA is TGTGCCAGCAGTGGGAGCGGGAGAGGAGTCTACGAGCAGTACTTC. This gives the protein CASSGSGRGVYEQYF.

For the CDR3, the DNA is TGTGCCAGCAGTTACCTGACCTGGACAGCGGGCACAGATACGCAGTATTTT. Amino acid sequence: CASSYLTWTAGTDTQYF. The chain recombines TRBV28 with TRBJ2-3; D may be TRBD1 (6 bases). This CDR3 comprises 17 residues. The V end lost 4 bases, the J end lost 1 base, and 18 bases lay between the germline ends. Germline V gives CDR1 MDHEN, CDR2 SYDVKM.

Details on this clone: The sample carries other DNA sequences with the same CDR3. The rearrangement uses TRBV29-1 and TRBJ1-3; D ambiguous. V lost 6 bases to trimming and J lost 4 bases, with 10 bases between them. This CDR3 spans 12 amino acids. Germline lookup yields CDR1 SQVTM and CDR2 ANQGSEA. The CDR3 reads CSVRTGGNTIYF. In nucleotides, the CDR3 is TGCAGCGTCCGGACGGGGGGAAACACCATATATTTT. The full variable domain, its missing parts supplied by reference TRBV29-1 and TRBJ1-3, is SAVISQKPSRDICQRGTSLTIQCQVDSQVTMMFWYRQQPGQSLTLIATANQGSEATYESGFVIDKFPISRPNLTFSTLTVSNMSPEDSSIYLCSVRTGGNTIYFGEGSWLTVV.